Shown below are 8 T cell receptor beta chains from a single sample sequenced in a study of early T cells in non-severe SARS-CoV-2 infection (dated by TCRdb to the early 2020s). Library prep was done by 5' RACE. The run used a NextSeq 500. TCRdb reprocessing: public reads trimmed at Q25 with fastp, clones called with MiXCR, in-frame beta chains kept. Duplicate CDR3 protein sequences are folded into a single record with the most common DNA and genes. The sample profile shows 42,000 or so distinct CDR3 sequences; approximately 10% of them were found once. Clones ranked in the top ten supply 20% to 25% of the sample. The sequencing sample was made of whole blood. Receptor source: an adult who was a healthcare worker with PCR-confirmed SARS-CoV-2 infection or an uninfected control (not recorded which).

Many counts were recorded for this clonotype. The chain combines TRBV20-1 with TRBJ2-5; 9 bases fit TRBD2. The germline gives CDR1 DFQATT, CDR2 SNEGSKA (reference sequence). J lost 4 bases, V lost 1 base, and 4 bases had no gene match. The CDR3 loop spans 14 amino acids. The CDR3 spells CSARVAGGVETQYF. Written as DNA, the CDR3 is TGCAGTGCTAGAGTTGCGGGAGGGGTAGAGACCCAGTACTTC.

This clonotype has ten or more counts. This sequence joins TRBV6-6 and TRBJ1-2, with a weak D call TRBD1 (6 bases). Per the germline V gene, CDR1 is MNHNY and CDR2 is SVGAGI (reference sequence). The V and J ends lost 8 bases and 1 base respectively, with 8 bases between them. The CDR3 length is 12 residues. CDR3 nucleotide sequence: TGTGCCAGCTACAGGGATAACTATGGCTACACCTTC. Residues: CASYRDNYGYTF.

In its sample, this clonotype was seen a few times. The chain combines TRBV12-3 or TRBV12-4 with TRBJ2-2; either TRBD1 or TRBD2 may supply D (5 bases each). Trimming left V 4 bases short and J 4 bases short, with 10 bases between. This CDR3 spans 14 amino acids. CDR3 sequence reads: CASSWKGTTGELFF. CDR3 coding DNA: TGTGCCAGCAGTTGGAAGGGGACCACCGGGGAGCTGTTTTTT.

This clonotype was seen ten or more times. The chain uses TRBV20-1 and TRBJ1-5; TRBD1 might be the D (6 bases). The length of the CDR3 is 17 residues. The V gene's germline CDR1 is DFQATT and CDR2 SNEGSKA (reference sequence). With 0 bases removed from V and 4 bases from J, the gap between germline ends came to 19 bases. CDR3 sequence: CSARDSLAAGQNQPQHF. The CDR3 nucleotides are TGCAGTGCTAGAGATAGCTTGGCGGCAGGACAGAATCAGCCCCAGCATTTT.

A few counts support this clonotype. The chain employs TRBV6-5 and TRBJ2-7, with a possible D match to TRBD2 (6 bases). Germline CDR1 reads MNHEY; CDR2 reads SVGAGI. There are 17 residues in the CDR3. V lost 4 bases and J 0 bases, leaving 19 bases between the germline ends. In nucleotides, the CDR3 is TGTGCCAGCAGTTCGGCGGGGCCACAGACTAGCTCCTACGAGCAGTACTTC. This encodes CASSSAGPQTSSYEQYF.

The chain has TRBV19 and TRBJ2-3; the D gene is possibly TRBD2 (5 bases). CDR1 LNHDA and CDR2 SQIVND come from the germline V gene (reference sequence). V lost 5 bases to trimming and J lost 2 bases, with 11 bases between them. The CDR3 has 14 residues. The CDR3 spells CASSQRTVTDTQYF. The CDR3 nucleotides are TGTGCCAGTAGTCAACGGACTGTCACAGATACGCAGTATTTT.

This clonotype appeared many times. V gene TRBV4-3 combines with J gene TRBJ1-2; D gene ambiguous. Trimming cost V 0 bases and J 0 bases, with 8 bases left between them. CDR3 length equals 15 residues. CDR1 and CDR2 from the germline V gene are LGHNA and YSLEER. The CDR3 DNA reads as TGCGCCAGCAGCCAAGAGGCCGGCTCTAACTATGGCTACACCTTC. It yields the protein CASSQEAGSNYGYTF.

In regard to this clonotype: A single base separates this from a much larger clone, so it may be a read error. V gene TRBV6-5 combines with J gene TRBJ2-7; D call uncertain. This CDR3 has 14 residues. Germline values: CDR1 MNHEY, CDR2 SVGAGI. CDR3 sequence: CASSYSTANYEEYF. As DNA, the CDR3 is TGTGCCAGCAGTTACTCGACGGCAAACTACGAGGAGTACTTC.